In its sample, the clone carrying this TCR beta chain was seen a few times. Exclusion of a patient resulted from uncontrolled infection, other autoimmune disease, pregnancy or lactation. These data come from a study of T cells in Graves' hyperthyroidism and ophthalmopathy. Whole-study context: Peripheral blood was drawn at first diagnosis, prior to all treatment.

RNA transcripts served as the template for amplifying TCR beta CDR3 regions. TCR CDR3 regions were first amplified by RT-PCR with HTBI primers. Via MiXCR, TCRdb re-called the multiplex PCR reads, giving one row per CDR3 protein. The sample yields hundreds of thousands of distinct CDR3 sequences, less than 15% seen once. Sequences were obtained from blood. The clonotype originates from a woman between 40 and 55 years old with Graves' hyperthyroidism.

The CDR3 sequence is CASSLVTGAEETQYF. Here the CDR3 DNA reads TGCGCCAGCAGCTTGGTTACAGGGGCGGAGGAGACCCAGTACTTC. The chain recombines TRBV5-1 with TRBJ2-5; 7 positions agree with TRBD1. J gave up 5 bases and V 0 bases, and 7 bases lay outside the gene matches. Per germline, CDR1 SGHRS and CDR2 YFSETQ. The CDR3 runs to 15 residues.